This T cell receptor beta chain was documented in a study of cytomegalovirus exposure and HLA in healthy donors. Study results and limitations: A missense variant in DCLRE1C was later tied to TCR beta V- and J-gene trimming.

This clone was counted a few times. The antigen remains unidentified. Primers included in the PCR were 60 Vbeta and 13 Jbeta primers. TCRdb keeps only in-frame clones here, not all; method: immunoSEQ multiplex PCR. This sample has approximately 110,000 clones, with about two thirds found just once. V gave up 5 bases and J gave up 1 base, with 5 bases separating them. The CDR3 length is 11 residues. Germline CDR1 SQVTM, CDR2 ANQGSEA. Material for sequencing was PBMCs. The rearrangement links TRBV29-1 to TRBJ1-1; D is undetermined. The clonotype comes from a man aged 55 to 69 in good health and CMV-seropositive. CDR3: CSVHRNTEAFF. The CDR3 coding sequence is TGCAGCGTTCACAGGAACACTGAAGCTTTCTTT. Full variable domain (rest looked up from reference TRBV29-1 and TRBJ1-1): SAVISQKPSRDICQRGTSLTIQCQVDSQVTMMFWYRQQPGQSLTLIATANQGSEATYESGFVIDKFPISRPNLTFSTLTVSNMSPEDSSIYLCSVHRNTEAFFGQGTRLTVV.